One sample yielded the 17 T cell receptor beta chains listed below, sequenced in a study of low-dose radiotherapy and immunotherapy resistance in tumors. Alpha- and beta-chain coverage of first-strand cDNA came from TRAV- and TRBV-specific primers. With a V-primer adapter and a constant-region primer, TCRs were amplified for approximately 19 PCR cycles. MiXCR was run by TCRdb on the reads, yielding one entry per CDR3 protein. Of 9,700 or so distinct CDR3 sequences detected, roughly four fifths appear once; the ten largest clones hold about 1.5%. The origin of the receptors is a human donor with advanced metastatic prostate, ovarian, gallbladder or colorectal cancer (not recorded which). This table probably holds off-target reads from a library built for another chain.

This clonotype was detected once. The rearrangement uses TRBV29-1 and TRBJ2-1; D remains unclear. Trimming pared 3 bases from V and 4 bases from J, leaving 13 bases between. Germline CDR1 and CDR2: SQVTM and ANQGSEA. This CDR3 has 14 residues. In DNA form, the CDR3 reads TGCAGCGTTGATGTGCGGATTAATTACAATGAGCAGTTCTTC. Translating it yields CSVDVRINYNEQFF.

V gene TRBV28 combines with J gene TRBJ2-1; TRBD1 is a possible D gene (6 bases). CDR3 length: 15 residues. The V end lost 7 bases, the J end lost 4 bases, and 17 bases lay between the germline ends. Germline loops: CDR1 MDHEN, CDR2 SYDVKM. The CDR3 nucleotides read TGTGCCAGCACCACACAAACGGGACATTACAATGAGCAGTTCTTC. This encodes CASTTQTGHYNEQFF.

The chain links TRBV20-1 to TRBJ1-2, with a tentative D call TRBD1 (5 bases). CDR3 length equals 15 residues. The V end was cut by 3 bases, the J end by 2 bases, with 16 bases between. CDR1 and CDR2 (germline): DFQATT, SNEGSKA (reference sequence). CDR3 bases: TGCAGTGCTAGCCCCAGCCCTAGACAGAACTATGGCTACACCTTC. It yields the protein CSASPSPRQNYGYTF.

The genes are TRBV5-1 and TRBJ2-1; D is perhaps TRBD2 (5 bases). The CDR3 is 15 amino acids. CDR1 and CDR2 (germline): SGHRS, YFSETQ. Trimming pared 4 bases from V and 2 bases from J, leaving 13 bases between. The CDR3 nucleotides are TGCGCCAGCAGCCCCGGGGTAGGAGCCTACAATGAGCAGTTCTTC. Protein sequence: CASSPGVGAYNEQFF.

This clonotype was seen only once. The chain employs TRBV10-3 and TRBJ2-7; D call uncertain. V lost 4 bases and J lost 7, with 8 bases in between. The germline V gene encodes CDR1 ENHRY and CDR2 SYGVKD. The CDR3 sequence is 11 residues long. Here the CDR3 reads CAISGGTEQYF. CDR3 in DNA: TGTGCCATCAGTGGGGGAACTGAGCAGTACTTC.

A few counts support this clonotype. The chain couples TRBV10-3 to TRBJ2-3, with no clear D. V lost 0 bases and J 2 bases, leaving 9 bases between the germline ends. The CDR3 has 15 residues. CDR1 is ENHRY, CDR2 SYGVKD, per germline. The CDR3 loop reads CAISESRGTTDTQYF. CDR3 coding DNA: TGTGCCATCAGTGAGTCCCGAGGCACCACAGATACGCAGTATTTT.

CDR3 sequence: CASSLYSDYQETQYF. In nucleotides, the CDR3 is TGTGCCAGCAGTTTATATTCCGATTACCAAGAGACCCAGTACTTC. V is TRBV28 and J is TRBJ2-5; D remains unclear. The V and J ends lost 1 base and 0 bases respectively, with 9 bases between them. CDR3 length: 15 amino acids. From germline, CDR1 is MDHEN and CDR2 SYDVKM.

The genes are TRBV20-1 and TRBJ1-3; tentative D call: TRBD1 (5 bases). Germline lookup yields CDR1 DFQATT and CDR2 SNEGSKA (reference sequence). Deletions cut 2 bases from V and 6 bases from J, with 23 bases between. This CDR3 has 17 amino acids. The CDR3 loop reads CSARRLTPEGQENTIYF. DNA for the CDR3: TGCAGTGCTAGAAGATTGACTCCGGAGGGGCAAGAAAACACCATATATTTT.

This clonotype appeared a few times. V is TRBV4-2 and J is TRBJ1-4; no clear D gene. V dropped 4 bases and J dropped 3 bases, with 9 bases sitting between them. This CDR3 contains 14 residues. Germline CDR1 reads LGHNA; CDR2 reads YNFKEQ. The CDR3 region is CASSLQKANEKLFF. CDR3 DNA sequence: TGTGCCAGCAGCCTTCAGAAAGCTAATGAAAAACTGTTTTTT.

This chain connects TRBV29-1 to TRBJ2-5, with D unresolved. Germline CDR1 SQVTM, CDR2 ANQGSEA. V was trimmed by 4 bases and J by 2 bases, leaving 8 bases between them. The CDR3 consists of 12 residues. The chain's CDR3 is CSVGQVQETQYF. CDR3 in DNA: TGCAGCGTTGGTCAGGTACAAGAGACCCAGTACTTC. Together with reference TRBV29-1 and TRBJ2-5, the CDR3 gives the full variable domain: SAVISQKPSRDICQRGTSLTIQCQVDSQVTMMFWYRQQPGQSLTLIATANQGSEATYESGFVIDKFPISRPNLTFSTLTVSNMSPEDSSIYLCSVGQVQETQYFGPGTRLLVL.

Written as DNA, the CDR3 is TGCAGCGTCAGGAGGATGGCCTACGAGCAGTACTTC. Its translation: CSVRRMAYEQYF. This sequence joins TRBV29-1 and TRBJ2-7, with D maybe TRBD2 (5 bases). The germline CDR1 and CDR2 sequences are SQVTM and ANQGSEA. V shed 6 bases and J shed 2 bases, with 11 bases lying between them. The CDR3 consists of 12 residues.

The gene calls are TRBV27 and TRBJ2-1, with 8 bases identical to TRBD2. J lost 3 bases, V lost 3 bases, and 7 bases had no gene match. Germline assignment: CDR1 MNHEY and CDR2 SMNVEV (reference sequence). The CDR3 runs 16 residues. The CDR3: CASSFNIAGSYNEQFF. The CDR3 DNA is TGTGCCAGCAGTTTCAACATAGCGGGGAGCTACAATGAGCAGTTCTTC.

The gene calls are TRBV4-1 and TRBJ2-7; 9 positions match TRBD2. Germline lookup yields CDR1 MGHRA and CDR2 YSYEKL. The CDR3 runs to 16 residues. The ends lost 4 bases at V and 2 bases at J; junction bases unmatched: 9. CDR3 DNA: TGCGCCAGCAGCCGCTCGACTAGCGGAGTAACCTACGAGCAGTACTTC. It yields the protein CASSRSTSGVTYEQYF.

The chain couples TRBV28 to TRBJ2-7, with D possibly TRBD1 on 6 matching bases. The CDR3 is 17 amino acids. The ends were cut back, 2 bases at V and 6 bases at J, with 23 bases in the middle. The germline gives CDR1 MDHEN, CDR2 SYDVKM. This chain's CDR3 is CASSLRFSARGVGEQYF. The CDR3 bases are TGTGCCAGCAGTTTAAGGTTTAGCGCCAGGGGTGTTGGCGAGCAGTACTTC.

Only a few counts were recorded for this clonotype. The chain joins TRBV5-1 to TRBJ2-1; no clear D. The V end was cut by 1 base, the J end by 5 bases, with 7 bases between. The V gene's germline CDR1 is SGHRS and CDR2 YFSETQ. The CDR3 sequence is 13 residues long. The CDR3 loop is CASSLYGDNEQFF. The CDR3 nucleotides are TGCGCCAGCAGCTTGTACGGAGACAATGAGCAGTTCTTC.

The rearrangement uses TRBV24-1 and TRBJ2-5, with 9 bases lining up with TRBD1. The germline V gene has CDR1 KGHDR and CDR2 SFDVKD. The CDR3 is 16 residues long. V lost 4 bases and J lost 4; bases outside the gene matches: 9. The CDR3: CATSDPGQGGPETQYF. DNA for the CDR3: TGTGCCACCAGTGACCCGGGACAGGGAGGTCCAGAGACCCAGTACTTC.

Only a few counts were recorded for this clonotype. The chain employs TRBV28 and TRBJ1-2; 11 bases are a match to TRBD1. Trimming took 5 bases from V and 6 from J; bases not matched to a gene: 8. This CDR3 contains 15 residues. Germline CDR1 reads MDHEN; CDR2 reads SYDVKM. The CDR3 nucleotides are TGTGCCAGCAGTGACCGGACAGGGGGCTTAGATGGCTACACCTTC. Encoded protein: CASSDRTGGLDGYTF.